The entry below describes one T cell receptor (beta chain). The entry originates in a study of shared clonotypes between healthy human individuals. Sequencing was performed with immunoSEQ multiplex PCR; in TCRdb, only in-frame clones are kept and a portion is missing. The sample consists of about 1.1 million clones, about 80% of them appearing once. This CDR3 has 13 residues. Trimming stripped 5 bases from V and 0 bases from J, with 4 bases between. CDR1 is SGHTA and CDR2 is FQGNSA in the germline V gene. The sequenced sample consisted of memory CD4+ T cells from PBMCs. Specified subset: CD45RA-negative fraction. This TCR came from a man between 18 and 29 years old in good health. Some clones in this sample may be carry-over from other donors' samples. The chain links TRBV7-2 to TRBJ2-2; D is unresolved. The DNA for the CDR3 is TGTGCCAGCAGCGGACCGAACACCGGGGAGCTGTTTTTT. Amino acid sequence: CASSGPNTGELFF.